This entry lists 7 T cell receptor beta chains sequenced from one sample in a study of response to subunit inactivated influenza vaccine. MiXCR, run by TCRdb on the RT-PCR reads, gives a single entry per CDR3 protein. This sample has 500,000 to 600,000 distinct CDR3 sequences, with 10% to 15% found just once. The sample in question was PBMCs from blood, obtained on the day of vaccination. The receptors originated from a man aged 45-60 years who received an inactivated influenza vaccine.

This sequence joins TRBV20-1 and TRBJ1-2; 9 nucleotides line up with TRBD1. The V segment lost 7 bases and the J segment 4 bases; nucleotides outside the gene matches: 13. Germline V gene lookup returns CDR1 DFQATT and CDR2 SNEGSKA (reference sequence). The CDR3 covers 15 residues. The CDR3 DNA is TGCAGTGATAGGACAGGGGAGGTGTTCCTCTATGGCTACACCTTC. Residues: CSDRTGEVFLYGYTF.

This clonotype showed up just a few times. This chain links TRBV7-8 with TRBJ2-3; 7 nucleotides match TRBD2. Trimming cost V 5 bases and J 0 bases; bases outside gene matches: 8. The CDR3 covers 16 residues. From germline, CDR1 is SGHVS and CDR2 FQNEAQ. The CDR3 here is CASSPQTSKSTDTQYF. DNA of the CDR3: TGTGCCAGCAGCCCACAGACTAGCAAAAGCACAGATACGCAGTATTTT.

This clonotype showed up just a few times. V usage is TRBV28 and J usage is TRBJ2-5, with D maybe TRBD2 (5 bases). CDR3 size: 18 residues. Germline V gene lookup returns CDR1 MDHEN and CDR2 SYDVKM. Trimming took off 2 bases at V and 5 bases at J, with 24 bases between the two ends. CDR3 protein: CASSLGESHNERWETQYF. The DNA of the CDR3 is TGTGCCAGCAGTTTAGGGGAGTCTCACAACGAGAGGTGGGAGACCCAGTACTTC.

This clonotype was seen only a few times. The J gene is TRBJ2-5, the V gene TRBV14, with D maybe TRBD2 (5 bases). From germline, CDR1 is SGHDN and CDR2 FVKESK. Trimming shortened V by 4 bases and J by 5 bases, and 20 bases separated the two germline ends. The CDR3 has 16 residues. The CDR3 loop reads CASSPFDNTRRETQYF. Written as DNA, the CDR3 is TGTGCCAGCAGCCCCTTCGACAATACTAGGAGGGAGACCCAGTACTTC.

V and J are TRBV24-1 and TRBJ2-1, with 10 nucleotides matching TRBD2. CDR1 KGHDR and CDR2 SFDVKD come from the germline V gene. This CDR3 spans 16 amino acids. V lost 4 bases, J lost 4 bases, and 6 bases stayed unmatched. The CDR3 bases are TGTGCCACCAGTGACCGGACGACTAGCGGGTACAATGAGCAGTTCTTC. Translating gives CATSDRTTSGYNEQFF.

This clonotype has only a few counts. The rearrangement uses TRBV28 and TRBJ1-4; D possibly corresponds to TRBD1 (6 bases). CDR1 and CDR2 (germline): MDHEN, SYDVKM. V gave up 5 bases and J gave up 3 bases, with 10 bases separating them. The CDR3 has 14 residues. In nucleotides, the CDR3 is TGTGCCAGCAGTGTTACAGGGTCTAATGAAAAACTGTTTTTT. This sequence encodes CASSVTGSNEKLFF.

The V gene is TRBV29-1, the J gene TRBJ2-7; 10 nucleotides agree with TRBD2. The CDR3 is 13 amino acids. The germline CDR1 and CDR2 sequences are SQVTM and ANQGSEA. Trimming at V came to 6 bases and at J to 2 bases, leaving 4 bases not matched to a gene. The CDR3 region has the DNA TGCAGCGTAGCGGGAGGGCCGGCCTACGAGCAGTACTTC. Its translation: CSVAGGPAYEQYF.